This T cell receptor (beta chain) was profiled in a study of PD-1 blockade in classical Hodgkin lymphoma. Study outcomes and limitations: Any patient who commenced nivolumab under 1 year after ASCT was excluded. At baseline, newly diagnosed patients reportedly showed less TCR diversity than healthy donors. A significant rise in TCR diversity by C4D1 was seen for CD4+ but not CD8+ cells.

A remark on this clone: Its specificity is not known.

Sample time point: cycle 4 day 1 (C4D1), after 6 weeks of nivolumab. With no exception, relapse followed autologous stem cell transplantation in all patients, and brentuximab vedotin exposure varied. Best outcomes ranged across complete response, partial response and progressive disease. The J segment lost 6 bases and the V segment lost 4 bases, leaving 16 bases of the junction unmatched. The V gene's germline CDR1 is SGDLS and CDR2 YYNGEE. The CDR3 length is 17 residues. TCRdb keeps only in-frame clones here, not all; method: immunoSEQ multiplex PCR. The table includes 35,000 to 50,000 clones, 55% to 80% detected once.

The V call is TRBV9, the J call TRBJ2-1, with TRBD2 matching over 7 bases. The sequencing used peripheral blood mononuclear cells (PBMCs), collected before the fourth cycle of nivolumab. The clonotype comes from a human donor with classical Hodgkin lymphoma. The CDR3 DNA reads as TGTGCCAGCAGCCCAAGACCCGGGACTATCCCCACCAATGAGCAGTTCTTC. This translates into CASSPRPGTIPTNEQFF.